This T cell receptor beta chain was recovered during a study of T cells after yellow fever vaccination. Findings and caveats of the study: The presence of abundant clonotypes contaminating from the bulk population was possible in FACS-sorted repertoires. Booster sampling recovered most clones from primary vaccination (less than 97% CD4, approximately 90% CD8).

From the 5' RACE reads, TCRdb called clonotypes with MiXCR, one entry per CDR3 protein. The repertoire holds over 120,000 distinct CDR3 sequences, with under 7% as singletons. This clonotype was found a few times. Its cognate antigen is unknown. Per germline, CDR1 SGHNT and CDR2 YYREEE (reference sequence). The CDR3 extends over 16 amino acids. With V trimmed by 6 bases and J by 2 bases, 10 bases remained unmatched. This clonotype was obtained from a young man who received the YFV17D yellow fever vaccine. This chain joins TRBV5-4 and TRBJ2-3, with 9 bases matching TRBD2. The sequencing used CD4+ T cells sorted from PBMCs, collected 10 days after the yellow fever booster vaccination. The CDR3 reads CASTLLLAGLTDTQYF. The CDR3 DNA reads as TGTGCCAGCACCCTCCTACTAGCGGGCCTCACAGATACGCAGTATTTT.